One and the same sample provided the 14 T cell receptor beta chains below, sequenced in a study of beta chain features in type 1 diabetes (dated by TCRdb to 2017 to 2018). General findings and caveats noted by the study authors: A moderate but significant shortening of TCRB CDR3 length was observed in type 1 diabetes patients in all four CD4+ subsets.

Which antigens these TCRs recognize remains unknown. Library preparation used the immunoSEQ multiplex PCR assay. The entire amount of isolated RNA was reverse transcribed using the High Capacity cDNA Reverse Transcription Kit, so the sequenced TCRB transcripts were expressed ones. TCRdb stores this immuneACCESS table with in-frame sequences only. Part of the clones is absent; in the studies checked, under half of the shortfall reflects unresolved V genes, and no reason is known for the rest. This sample is represented by 600,000 to 700,000 clones; approximately 13% of them were singletons. The ten largest clonotypes hold more than 0.09% of the sample. The sample taken for sequencing was naive CD4+ T cells from blood. Taken with the paper, the label for cell subset or site translates to: true naive CD4+ T cells. These receptors all come from a man aged 25-40 years with type 1 diabetes.

This clone was observed a handful of times. The chain links TRBV7-2 to TRBJ1-3; no reliable D call. CDR1 and CDR2 from the germline V gene are SGHTA and FQGNSA. The CDR3 runs 15 residues. V lost 1 base and J lost 6, with 13 bases in between. In nucleotides, the CDR3 is TGTGCCAGCAGCTTAGTTCATGGGTCAGAAAACACCATATATTTT. Its protein is CASSLVHGSENTIYF.

This sequence joins TRBV5-1 and TRBJ2-2, with TRBD1 matching over 8 bases. This CDR3 spans 15 amino acids. V gave up 4 bases and J gave up 1 base; unmatched junction bases: 3. The germline V gene has CDR1 SGHRS and CDR2 YFSETQ. CDR3 sequence: CASSTGQGNTGELFF. The CDR3 coding sequence is TGCGCCAGCAGCACAGGACAGGGGAACACCGGGGAGCTGTTTTTT.

The genes are TRBV27 and TRBJ1-2; the D is unclear. The CDR3 length is 15 residues. V gave up 8 bases and J gave up 0 bases, with 16 bases separating them. CDR1 and CDR2 (germline): MNHEY, SMNVEV (reference sequence). In DNA form, the CDR3 reads TGTGCCAGCCCGCTCGAGGGATTAGCTAACTATGGCTACACCTTC. Its protein is CASPLEGLANYGYTF.

The chain uses TRBV7-9 and TRBJ1-1, with D unresolved. CDR3 length: 13 residues. V dropped 3 bases and J dropped 5 bases, with 10 bases sitting between them. Germline-derived CDR1 and CDR2 are SEHNR and FQNEAQ (reference sequence). In nucleotides, the CDR3 is TGTGCCAGCAGCTTGCGACTGAGTACTGAAGCTTTCTTT. It translates to CASSLRLSTEAFF.

The rearrangement links TRBV6-1 to TRBJ2-7; a weak D match, TRBD2 (5 bases). From germline, CDR1 is MNHNS and CDR2 SASEGT. Between the trimmed V and J ends, which lost 6 bases and 5 bases, there was a span of 17 bases. CDR3 length equals 14 residues. The CDR3 reads CASSQIDLAHEQYF. CDR3 coding DNA: TGTGCCAGCAGCCAAATCGACCTAGCCCACGAGCAGTACTTC.

The chain links TRBV4-3 to TRBJ2-3; a weak D match, TRBD2 (6 bases). Germline values: CDR1 LGHNA, CDR2 YSLEER. The CDR3 is 15 amino acids. Trimming removed 1 base at V and 2 bases at J, with 10 bases between. The CDR3 DNA is TGCGCCAGCAGCCAAGCAAGGACTATCACAGATACGCAGTATTTT. Its translation is CASSQARTITDTQYF.

The chain recombines TRBV6-5 with TRBJ1-2, with D perhaps TRBD1 (5 bases). The V end was cut by 2 bases, the J end by 3 bases, with 10 bases between. The CDR3 length is 14 residues. Germline V gene data show CDR1 as MNHEY and CDR2 as SVGAGI. CDR3 in DNA: TGTGCCAGCAGTTACGGCGTCAGGGACTATGGCTACACCTTC. Translating it yields CASSYGVRDYGYTF.

This clone was counted only a few times. The rearrangement links TRBV10-3 to TRBJ2-5; 10 nucleotides agree with TRBD1. CDR3 length: 14 amino acids. Germline V gene lookup returns CDR1 ENHRY and CDR2 SYGVKD. V shed 6 bases, J shed 5 bases, and the junction held 6 bases outside the gene matches. The CDR3 region is CAISPGQGSETQYF. For the CDR3, the DNA is TGTGCCATCAGCCCGGGACAGGGGTCGGAGACCCAGTACTTC.

This clone was seen only a few times. The gene calls are TRBV7-2 and TRBJ2-5, with D possibly matching TRBD2 (5 bases). The germline V and J ends were trimmed by 0 bases and 7 bases, with 24 bases remaining between them. Germline CDR1 is SGHTA and CDR2 is FQGNSA. This CDR3 contains 18 residues. CDR3 nucleotide sequence: TGTGCCAGCAGCTTAGCGCAAGCCGCTAGCATTGCCCCGGGGACCCAGTACTTC. Amino acid sequence: CASSLAQAASIAPGTQYF.

This clone has a handful of counts. This chain links TRBV7-2 with TRBJ1-5; D is perhaps TRBD1 (5 bases). Germline CDR1 is SGHTA and CDR2 is FQGNSA. Trimming removed 2 bases from V and 9 bases from J, with 11 bases in between. The length of the CDR3 is 13 residues. DNA for the CDR3: TGTGCCAGCAGCTTATGGGACTCCACGCCCCAGCATTTT. Protein: CASSLWDSTPQHF.

This chain uses TRBV29-1 with TRBJ1-1, with D hard to call. Trimming removed 7 bases from V and 3 bases from J, with 6 bases in between. CDR1 and CDR2 (germline): SQVTM, ANQGSEA. The CDR3 is 10 residues long. This CDR3 is CSAFDTEAFF. The CDR3 bases are TGCAGCGCCTTCGACACTGAAGCTTTCTTT.

In this sample, this clone turned up a few times. This chain links TRBV30 with TRBJ1-4; D gene uncertain. From germline, CDR1 is GTSNPN and CDR2 SVGIG (reference sequence). V was clipped by 3 bases and J by 3 bases, with 8 bases between them. The CDR3 has 13 amino acids. CDR3 loop: CAWRVQPNEKLFF. DNA of the CDR3: TGTGCCTGGAGGGTACAGCCTAATGAAAAACTGTTTTTT.

This clone was counted a few times. CDR3 protein: CSVELRRADEQFF. DNA of the CDR3: TGCAGCGTTGAATTGCGCAGGGCGGATGAGCAGTTCTTC. The chain uses TRBV29-1 and TRBJ2-1, with D perhaps matching TRBD1 (5 bases). Germline V gene sequence: CDR1 SQVTM, CDR2 ANQGSEA. This CDR3 region has 13 residues. Trimming removed 2 bases from V and 8 bases from J, with 13 bases in between.

The chain has TRBV4-1 and TRBJ2-1, with TRBD1 as a possible D gene (6 bases). V was trimmed by 1 base and J by 6 bases, leaving 10 bases between them. Per the germline V gene, CDR1 is MGHRA and CDR2 is YSYEKL. The CDR3 has 14 residues. The CDR3 coding sequence is TGCGCCAGCAGCCAAGTTAGCAGGGGCAATGAGCAGTTCTTC. Its protein product is CASSQVSRGNEQFF.